This T cell receptor beta chain was profiled in a study of PD-1 and CTLA-4 blockade in melanoma. Deletions cut 5 bases from V and 5 bases from J, with 15 bases between. The CDR3 spans 15 residues. Per germline, CDR1 MNHNY and CDR2 SVGAGI (reference sequence). Sequenced by immunoSEQ multiplex PCR; TCRdb stores in-frame clones only, minus some. The data contain around 32,000 clones, roughly 89% of them seen just once; the ten biggest clones take up 8% to 9.5%. The source is a human donor with melanoma. Sample: CD8+ T cells from peripheral blood, taken before anti-PD-1 treatment. The rearrangement joins TRBV6-6 to TRBJ2-2, with D perhaps TRBD1 (6 bases). The chain's CDR3 is CASSAWDKHTGELFF. DNA for the CDR3: TGTGCCAGCAGTGCCTGGGACAAACATACCGGGGAGCTGTTTTTT.